This record concerns one TCR beta chain sequence. Its recognized antigen is unknown. No base qualities exist here, and no much larger clone lies one base off it. The cohort was made up of roughly 670 healthy bone marrow donors. Cohort members were all nominally healthy when sampled, although unrecorded immune exposures were likely present. The donor tested CMV seronegative and was one of the 352 seronegative cohort members. A peripheral blood sample was collected from each donor, and TCR beta sequencing was performed on peripheral blood mononuclear cells. Genomic DNA extraction from the blood cell samples was performed with the Qiagen DNeasy Blood Extraction Kit. Clipping removes 6 bases from V and 0 bases from J, with 7 as the unmatched junction base count. CDR1 SGDLS and CDR2 YYNGEE were looked up in the germline V gene. The cysteine opens and the phenylalanine closes a CDR3 of 15 amino acids. The sequence is cut down to CDR3 DNA, 45 bases in frame from base 1.

These data come from a study of cytomegalovirus exposure and HLA in healthy donors (dated by TCRdb to the late 2010s). A note on the overall study: In an earlier analysis of 550 to 750 of the donors, 250 to 350 Gb of sequence data and some 100 million unique TCR beta sequences from roughly 200 million T cells were reported. An early release that covered several hundred HLA-typed donors contained approximately 290 gigabases of sequencing data and 75 million to 100 million unique TCR sequences. Of the roughly 400 genotyped donors, 65% to 90% were placed in the genetic ancestry cluster associated with self-reported Caucasian donors. The aim of the study was to test whether cataloging public T cell receptors could identify signatures of past pathogen exposure. The study profiled the T cell repertoires of around 700 subjects by immunosequencing and related them to cytomegalovirus serostatus. Along with the approximately 650-subject first cohort, a separate validation cohort of about 110 different subjects was used. The study combined high-throughput TCR immunosequencing, statistical association of individual TCRs with disease status, and machine learning to predict cytomegalovirus infection status. A later analysis re-examined previously published TCR beta repertoires from roughly 650 donors and added high-resolution HLA genotyping to investigate patterns of TCR occurrence. Rather than using new phenotypic data, the later analysis identified candidate immune exposures from TCR beta sequences and from how often those sequences occurred across donors. An earlier analysis of some 500 of the donors applied high-throughput TCR beta sequencing to assess whether each TCR beta V gene segment acted as functional or pseudogenic. Donor age, sex, ethnicity and CMV serostatus were collected together with the repertoire data. A later genetic analysis used genome-wide SNP genotypes for about 60% of the roughly 700 donors, treating that subset as a discovery cohort. All discovery cohort repertoires had been generated using a single sequencing platform. HLA typing covered class I and class II loci at four-digit resolution. Typing coverage varied by locus: about 629-640 donors for A, B, C, DRB1 and DQB1; some 520 for DQA1; 606 for DPA1; around 490 for DPB1. About five DR-DQ haplotypes were treated as single units for association and clustering because of strong linkage in the cohort. Among a few hundred genotyped donors of the cohort, an average of about 240,000 unique TCR beta nucleotide sequences were sequenced per donor, around 18% of them non-productive.

The paper as a whole reports these results and caveats: Only TCR beta chains were sequenced in this cohort, and the absence of alpha or paired-chain data limited detectable features. A later genetic analysis reported fewer N-insertions in productive TCRs among donors in an Asian-associated ancestry cluster than the roughly 650-donor mean. A further reported finding was that TCR beta sequences accurately predicted the HLA-A and HLA-B alleles for most subjects in the first cohort. Some IMGT-functional V segments, including TRBV6-2 and TRBV6-3, could not be told apart with the 87-base-pair reads, so those segments were excluded. A later analysis associated some 17,000 TCR beta sequences with specific HLA alleles at a false discovery rate of 0.05. V-gene and J-gene trimming of TCR beta chains was associated with a missense DCLRE1C variant in a later genetic analysis, and the association was replicated in an independent cohort. Because some donors lacked HLA typing at each locus, the association tests relied only on the typed subset. Most CMV-associated TCR beta chains appeared to be HLA-restricted in a later analysis, and the HLA associations seemed to be driven largely by CMV exposure. In the study, some 180 TCR beta chains were listed as associated with cytomegalovirus. It was suggested by the authors that the approach could potentially be generalized to other disease states and immunological phenotypes. Immune exposure information for the cohort was limited to CMV serostatus. According to a later analysis, parvovirus B19, influenza, CMV and Epstein-Barr virus appeared linked to several top co-occurrence clusters. Assigning TCR associations to individual alleles was difficult when HLA alleles, especially DR and DQ, strongly co-occurred. Cytomegalovirus status was reported to be diagnosed by the classifier with high specificity and sensitivity in both the original and validation cohorts. In an earlier analysis of 587 of the donors, most TCR beta V segments appeared in productive rearrangements about 87% or about 30% of the time, broadly matching IMGT annotations. A few of the identified cytomegalovirus-associated TCR beta chains were confirmed in vitro to be specific for cytomegalovirus antigens. Approximately 18 rarely observed V segments, including chromosome 9 orphons, were excluded from the earlier analysis of a few hundred of the donors because counts were too low. The presence/absence analyses assumed that sequencing depth was roughly uniform across donors, and that assumption may not be true. A cluster of highly shared sequence variants was judged likely to represent a technical artifact of the sequencing pipeline. A later analysis found that HLA-associated TCR beta chains were more clonally expanded and had lower generation probabilities than equally common non-associated chains. Across donors, most TCR sequences were observed very rarely, whereas some public TCRs were present in many individuals. According to a later analysis, TCR association rates differed among HLA loci, with DRB1 alleles showing the most associated TCRs and HLA-C alleles showing the fewest. Correlated functional status among segregating V segments might reflect linkage disequilibrium, but an unknown experimental factor could not be ruled out.

Library preparation used the immunoSEQ multiplex PCR assay. For the multiplex PCR, a mixture combining 60 forward primers for TCR Vbeta segments and 13 reverse primers for TCR Jbeta segments was used. A multiplex PCR assay on genomic DNA amplified the CDR3 region of rearranged TCR beta genes. Amplified TCR beta libraries were sequenced as 87-base-pair reads on the Illumina HiSeq System. Per the original workflow: In a later analysis, about 80 million unique TCR beta chains were counted across the approximately 640 repertoires, and roughly 11 million of these chains were shared by at least two donors. Raw reads were error-corrected and collapsed into unique sequences by a nearest-neighbor algorithm in which closely related sequences were merged to remove PCR and sequencing errors. V, D and J gene segments were assigned by aligning CDR3 sequences to IMGT reference sequences. For a sequence to be retained, a match of at least six nucleotides was required to both a V gene segment and a J gene segment. A rearrangement was called productive if the CDR3 had no stop codons and remained in frame with V and J, and every other rearrangement was called non-productive. Following IMGT convention, CDR3 was defined as the stretch from the second conserved V-encoded cysteine to the conserved J-encoded phenylalanine. Sequences without an unambiguous match to a single V gene segment were excluded from the earlier analysis of several hundred of the donors. In an earlier analysis of 587 of the donors, V segments were called functional above 56.7% productive rearrangements and were called segregating when the between-donor standard deviation exceeded 5%. A statistical classification framework was built for diagnosing cytomegalovirus status from the catalog of TCR beta chain sequences. V and J gene assignment, in a later analysis, came from comparing TCR nucleotide sequences with IMGT/GENE-DB human TR gene sequences. The TCRdist pipeline was used in a later analysis to assign CDR3 sequences and most-parsimonious VDJ recombination scenarios. In a later analysis, each TCR beta chain was defined by its CDR3 amino acid sequence together with its V-gene family, and reads without a unique V-gene family were excluded. A later analysis removed several hundred highly shared, low-generation-probability nucleotide sequences to deal with suspected cross-contamination and a sequencing artifact. For each public chain, a later analysis derived a clonal expansion index from normalized ranks of inferred template counts within each repertoire. In a later analysis, generation probabilities were computed using a VDJ recombination model fitted to out-of-frame rearrangements, and the results were checked against IGoR. In a later analysis, TCR-TCR, TCR-HLA and TCR-CMV co-occurrence was scored with hypergeometric tests, and a repertoire-size bias correction was applied to TCR pairs. To estimate false discovery rates, a later analysis permuted the HLA or CMV assignments 20 times. In a later analysis, co-occurring TCRs were grouped with DBSCAN, and TCRdist sequence similarity was added when clustering was performed within HLA-allele-positive subsets. Co-occurrence clustering excluded repertoires with fewer than 30,000 or more than 120,000 public chains, plus five with anomalous nucleotide sharing. TCRdb carries this immuneACCESS record with in-frame sequences only. Its versions omit some clonotypes, under half of them owing to an unresolved V gene in the studies checked, with the rest unexplained. That table is the source of V, J and clone size, and D and trimming were worked out from the DNA. The sample table lists about 190,000 clones, around 77% of them with a count of one. The top ten constitute roughly 1.6% of the sample.

The sequencing input was PBMCs. The sequence was collected from a young woman in good health and CMV-seronegative. The rearranged chain carries TRBV9 and TRBJ2-3; TRBD2 lines up with 7 middle nucleotides. The DNA reads TGTGCCAGCACCCCTAGCGGTTCTAGCACAGATACGCAGTATTTT. Its product reads: CASTPSGSSTDTQYF. The entire variable domain, with the stretches around the CDR3 drawn from the reference TRBV9 and TRBJ2-3 proteins, is DSGVTQTPKHLITATGQRVTLRCSPRSGDLSVYWYQQSLDQGLQFLIQYYNGEERAKGNILERFSAQQFPDLHSELNLSSLELGDSALYFCASTPSGSSTDTQYFGPGTRLTVL.